The clone carrying this T cell receptor beta chain was seen many times. Its antigen is not known. The source of the sample is a study of T cell repertoires in cytomegalovirus infection. As for the study in general: Indicated by public TCR beta signatures were CMV infection and matching HLA type. Study-level points and caveats: The ex vivo response showed dominance by HLA-C-restricted CMV-specific TCR beta clonotypes. Cumulative frequency of public TCR beta families picked out carriers of CMV plus the relevant HLA.

Each CDR3 protein gets one entry after TCRdb re-called the reads with MiXCR. The sample lists roughly 600,000 distinct CDR3 sequences, more than 20% occurring once. The germline gives CDR1 SQVTM, CDR2 ANQGSEA. This CDR3 is 13 amino acids long. Trimming took 4 bases from V and 1 from J; bases not matched to a gene: 1. The sequenced sample consisted of CD8+ T cells from PBMCs. The chain has TRBV29-1 and TRBJ2-1; 7 bases map to TRBD2. The TCR comes from a human donor in good health (CMV status not recorded). Some clones in this sample may be carry-over from other donors' samples. CDR3 protein: CSVVGGSYNEQFF. The DNA of the CDR3 is TGCAGCGTTGTCGGGGGGTCCTACAATGAGCAGTTCTTC.